The clone carrying this T cell receptor beta chain showed up many times. This specimen belongs to a study of glioma-infiltrating T cells. This CDR3 contains 15 residues. Trimming cost V 6 bases and J 1 base, with 13 bases left between them. Germline V lookup: CDR1 MNHNS, CDR2 SASEGT. The iRepertoire nested amplicon-rescue multiplex PCR amplified TCR alpha and beta CDR3s from RNA. TCRdb fed the multiplex PCR reads into MiXCR, producing one record per CDR3 protein. The sample gives about 130,000 distinct CDR3 sequences, around 23% of which show up once; roughly 15% is in the top ten. The TCR comes from a human donor with low-grade glioma or glioblastoma, undergoing nonglioma brain surgery, or in good health (not recorded which). Source material: glioma tissue, nonneoplastic brain tissue, or PBMCs (not recorded which). The rearrangement links TRBV6-1 to TRBJ2-1; no firm D call. The CDR3 here is CASSPTRQSYNEQFF. The CDR3, as DNA: TGTGCCAGCAGCCCCACCCGTCAGTCCTACAATGAGCAGTTCTTC.